This T cell receptor (beta chain) was obtained from a study of blood T cells in healthy people across ages. Together with a sample-barcoded 5' primer, a J-beta primer mix was included in a second PCR lasting about 6 to 11 cycles. TCRdb fed the 5' RACE reads into MiXCR, producing one record per CDR3 protein. The sample gives about 1.5 million distinct CDR3 sequences, 35% to 45% of which show up once; 4% is in the top ten. Trimming took off 2 bases at V and 13 bases at J, with 12 bases between the two ends. The CDR3 contains 12 residues. Sequenced material: blood. The chain joins TRBV12-3 or TRBV12-4 to TRBJ2-1, with a weak D call TRBD2 (6 bases). The clonotype comes from a woman aged 18-29 years in good health. The CDR3 spells CASSLSGGSQFF. In DNA form, the CDR3 reads TGTGCCAGCAGTTTATCCGGGGGTAGCCAGTTCTTC.